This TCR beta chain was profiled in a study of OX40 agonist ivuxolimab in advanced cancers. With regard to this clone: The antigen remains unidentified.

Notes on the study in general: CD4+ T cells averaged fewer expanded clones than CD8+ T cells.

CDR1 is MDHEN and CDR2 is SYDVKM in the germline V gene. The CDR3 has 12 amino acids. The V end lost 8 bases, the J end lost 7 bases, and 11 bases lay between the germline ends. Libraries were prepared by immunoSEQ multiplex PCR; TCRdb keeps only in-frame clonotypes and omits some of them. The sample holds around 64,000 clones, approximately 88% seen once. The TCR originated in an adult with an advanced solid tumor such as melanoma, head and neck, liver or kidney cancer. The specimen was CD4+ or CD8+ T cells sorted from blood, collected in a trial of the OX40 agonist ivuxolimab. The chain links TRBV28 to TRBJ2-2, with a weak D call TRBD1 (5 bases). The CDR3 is CASGAQVGELFF. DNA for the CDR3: TGTGCCAGCGGGGCTCAGGTCGGGGAGCTGTTTTTT.